Listed below are T cell receptor beta chains from one sample, sequenced in a study of PD-1 blockade in classical Hodgkin lymphoma. Profiling relied on immunoSEQ multiplex PCR, and the TCRdb table lists in-frame clones only, not all of them. The repertoire includes approximately 73,000 clones, about 92% of them detected once, and about 7.8% sits in the top ten. Sequences were derived from peripheral blood mononuclear cells (PBMCs), sampled at baseline. The receptors were gathered from a human donor with classical Hodgkin lymphoma. The CDR3 runs from the conserved cysteine through the conserved F or W. The D gene is left open where the match is weak. Clone size, where shown, is once, few, many, or a class for clones that have expanded.

.	.	TRBV4-1	TRBJ1-4	CASSQWSWFEANEKLFF	TGCGCCAGCAGCCAGTGGAGTTGGTTCGAGGCTAATGAAAAACTGTTTTTT
.	.	TRBV11-2	TRBJ1-2	CASSLVVGYYGYTF	TGTGCCAGCAGCTTAGTCGTAGGTTACTATGGCTACACCTTC
.	.	TRBV6-4	TRBJ1-1	CASSLGRSSEAFF	TGTGCCAGCAGCCTCGGCAGGAGCTCTGAAGCTTTCTTT
few	.	TRBV5-4	TRBJ2-7	CASSLDRAIGINYEQYF	TGTGCCAGCAGCTTGGACAGGGCGATTGGGATAAACTACGAGCAGTACTTC
once	.	TRBV19	TRBJ2-7	CASSIGASYEQYF	TGTGCCAGTAGTATAGGGGCAAGCTACGAGCAGTACTTC
.	.	TRBV27	TRBJ2-7	CASSSPHHYEQYF	TGTGCCAGCAGTTCGCCCCACCACTACGAGCAGTACTTC
.	.	TRBV7-8	TRBJ2-5	CASSARWAQETQYF	TGTGCCAGCAGCGCCCGGTGGGCCCAAGAGACCCAGTACTTC
.	TRBD2	TRBV9	TRBJ2-3	CASRGTSGDTDTQYF	TGTGCCAGCAGGGGGACTAGCGGGGATACAGATACGCAGTATTTT
.	.	TRBV19	TRBJ1-4	CASSDSPTNEKLFF	TGTGCCAGTAGCGACAGCCCAACTAATGAAAAACTGTTTTTT
.	TRBD1	TRBV18	TRBJ2-7	CASSPGTGYEQYF	TGTGCCAGCTCACCTGGGACAGGCTACGAGCAGTACTTC
.	.	TRBV6-5	TRBJ1-4	CASGGSAGDEKLFF	TGTGCCAGCGGAGGATCGGCAGGGGATGAAAAACTGTTTTTT
few	.	TRBV28	TRBJ1-5	CASRSSEPQHF	TGTGCCAGCAGATCGTCCGAGCCCCAGCATTTT
.	.	TRBV7-2	TRBJ2-1	CASSLWYEQFF	TGTGCCAGCAGCCTATGGTATGAGCAGTTCTTC
.	TRBD2	TRBV9	TRBJ2-5	CASSVDPAGGTGTQYF	TGTGCCAGCAGCGTAGACCCAGCGGGAGGGACGGGGACCCAGTACTTC
.	.	TRBV4-3	TRBJ2-7	CASSQDSTKDEQYF	TGCGCCAGCAGCCAAGATAGCACTAAAGACGAGCAGTACTTC
.	TRBD1	TRBV29-1	TRBJ2-7	CSVEWFGQGVHEQYF	TGCAGCGTTGAATGGTTTGGACAGGGGGTTCACGAGCAGTACTTC
few	TRBD2	TRBV9	TRBJ2-3	CASSVELAATDTQYF	TGTGCCAGCAGCGTAGAACTAGCGGCCACAGATACGCAGTATTTT
.	TRBD2	TRBV7-2	TRBJ2-7	CASSSVGAGVVYEQYF	TGTGCCAGCAGCTCCGTGGGAGCGGGAGTGGTATACGAGCAGTACTTC
.	TRBD2	TRBV28	TRBJ2-7	CASSLAGLGEQYF	TGTGCCAGCAGTCTAGCGGGGCTAGGCGAGCAGTACTTC
.	.	TRBV7-9	TRBJ2-2	CASRRTETFPGELFF	TGTGCCAGCAGACGTACAGAGACCTTTCCCGGGGAGCTGTTTTTT
.	.	TRBV11-2	TRBJ1-6	CASSLVIRGASPLHF	TGTGCCAGCAGCTTAGTAATCCGGGGAGCATCACCCCTCCACTTT
once	TRBD2	TRBV6-5	TRBJ2-1	CAISSGPRQFF	TGTGCCATCTCTAGCGGGCCACGGCAGTTCTTC
.	.	TRBV21-1	TRBJ2-7	CASSKSKGYEQYF	TGTGCCAGCAGCAAATCTAAAGGGTACGAGCAGTACTTC
.	.	TRBV7-8	TRBJ1-1	CASSLFPNTEAFF	TGTGCCAGCAGCTTATTCCCGAACACTGAAGCTTTCTTT
.	.	TRBV27	TRBJ2-7	CASSLFGAVPPEQYF	TGTGCCAGCAGTTTATTCGGGGCAGTTCCCCCCGAGCAGTACTTC
.	.	TRBV25-1	TRBJ1-5	CASSESGNSNQPQHF	TGTGCCAGCAGTGAATCCGGGAATAGCAATCAGCCCCAGCATTTT
.	.	TRBV9	TRBJ1-5	CASSVGPLYQPQHF	TGTGCCAGCAGCGTAGGCCCCCTTTATCAGCCCCAGCATTTT
few	.	TRBV2	TRBJ1-2	CASTGVYGYTF	TGTGCCAGCACGGGTGTCTATGGCTACACCTTC
once	.	TRBV4-1	TRBJ1-3	CASSQDEPGHSLSTIYF	TGCGCCAGCAGCCAAGACGAACCGGGACACTCTTTAAGCACCATATATTTT
.	.	TRBV4-3	TRBJ2-7	CASSQDGGEVDEQYF	TGCGCCAGCAGCCAAGATGGTGGGGAGGTAGACGAGCAGTACTTC
.	.	TRBV18	TRBJ1-2	CASSSEDTGRPNYGYTF	TGTGCCAGCTCATCCGAGGACACGGGACGGCCAAACTATGGCTACACCTTC
.	.	TRBV5-1	TRBJ1-1	CASSLNTEAFF	TGCGCCAGCAGCTTGAACACTGAAGCTTTCTTT
.	.	TRBV25-1	TRBJ2-7	CASSVGGQTYEQYF	TGTGCCAGCAGTGTCGGAGGACAGACCTACGAGCAGTACTTC
.	.	TRBV27	TRBJ2-2	CASSLGGFTFSTGELFF	TGTGCCAGCAGTTTAGGAGGATTTACGTTCTCGACCGGGGAGCTGTTTTTT
.	.	TRBV18	TRBJ1-3	CASSRGQSSGNTIYF	TGTGCCAGCTCACGAGGACAGAGCTCTGGAAACACCATATATTTT
.	.	TRBV5-6	TRBJ2-4	CASGGRTENIQYF	TGTGCCAGCGGGGGGAGGACAGAAAACATTCAGTACTTC
once	TRBD2	TRBV7-9	TRBJ2-2	CASSLGIAGAGELFF	TGTGCCAGCAGCTTAGGAATAGCGGGAGCCGGGGAGCTGTTTTTT
once	.	TRBV9	TRBJ1-4	CASSVGSGEEKLFF	TGTGCCAGCAGCGTAGGGTCAGGGGAGGAAAAACTGTTTTTT
once	.	TRBV16	TRBJ1-1	CASSPLSGPKNIEAFF	TGTGCCAGCAGCCCGCTTTCGGGGCCCAAGAACATCGAAGCTTTCTTT
once	.	TRBV11-3	TRBJ2-3	CASSLTDTQYF	TGTGCCAGCAGCTTAACAGATACGCAGTATTTT
once	TRBD2	TRBV28	TRBJ2-3	CASYRTSVTGTQYF	TGTGCCAGCTACAGGACTAGCGTGACGGGTACGCAGTATTTT